Below are 26 T cell receptor beta chains sequenced from a single sample in a study of blood T cell repertoires in COVID-19. This table comes from immunoSEQ multiplex PCR, and its TCRdb copy is limited to in-frame clones, with some not included. The sample holds hundreds of thousands of clones, about 87% seen once. The sample consisted of peripheral blood. These receptors were taken from a woman aged 18-30 years with acute or convalescent COVID-19.

This clone was detected only a few times. This chain links TRBV30 with TRBJ1-1; D gene unclear. Germline CDR1 is GTSNPN and CDR2 is SVGIG (reference sequence). The CDR3 runs to 11 residues. V lost 1 base and J lost 8, with 8 bases in between. CDR3 residues: CAWSGAREAFF. CDR3 sequence (DNA): TGTGCCTGGAGTGGGGCACGGGAAGCTTTCTTT.

The chain joins TRBV7-3 to TRBJ2-3; 8 nucleotides agree with TRBD1. The CDR3 has 16 amino acids. Germline CDR1 is SGHTA and CDR2 is FQGTGA. The junction had 9 bases not matched to a gene; V was cut back by 3 bases and J by 4 bases. CDR3 region: CASSLTGTGKSDTQYF. CDR3 nucleotides: TGTGCCAGCAGCTTGACCGGGACAGGAAAGTCAGATACGCAGTATTTT.

The V and J genes are TRBV19 and TRBJ1-6; possible D gene TRBD1, 6 bases. With 1 base removed from V and 6 bases from J, the gap between germline ends came to 13 bases. From germline, CDR1 is LNHDA and CDR2 SQIVND (reference sequence). This CDR3 is 16 amino acids long. CDR3 bases: TGTGCCAGTAGTATAGTGTGGGGCAGGGGTAATTCACCCCTCCACTTT. It translates to CASSIVWGRGNSPLHF. The complete variable domain, with remaining parts taken from reference TRBV19 and TRBJ1-6, reads DGGITQSPKYLFRKEGQNVTLSCEQNLNHDAMYWYRQDPGQGLRLIYYSQIVNDFQKGDIAEGYSVSREKKESFPLTVTSAQKNPTAFYLCASSIVWGRGNSPLHFGNGTRLTVT.

This clone was seen a single time. The chain links TRBV9 to TRBJ2-5; D may be TRBD2 (6 bases). Germline V lookup: CDR1 SGDLS, CDR2 YYNGEE. This CDR3 spans 16 amino acids. V lost 0 bases, J lost 2 bases, and 14 bases lay in between. The CDR3 protein is CASSVAGGTRQETQYF. The CDR3 nucleotides are TGTGCCAGCAGCGTAGCTGGAGGGACCCGGCAAGAGACCCAGTACTTC.

The chain employs TRBV5-6 and TRBJ1-1; tentatively, D is TRBD1 (5 bases). The CDR3 has 14 amino acids. The germline V and J ends were trimmed by 5 bases and 6 bases, with 17 bases remaining between them. CDR1 and CDR2 (germline): SGHDT, YYEEEE. CDR3 sequence reads: CASRQEKGHSEAFF. Here the CDR3 DNA reads TGTGCCAGCAGACAGGAAAAGGGCCACTCTGAAGCTTTCTTT.

V usage is TRBV18 and J usage is TRBJ1-4, with D perhaps matching TRBD1 (5 bases). The V end was cut by 2 bases, the J end by 7 bases, with 11 bases between. CDR3 length equals 14 residues. Looked up from germline, CDR1 is KGHSH and CDR2 is LQKENI. The CDR3 sequence is CASSPSDGGEKLFF. CDR3 in DNA: TGTGCCAGCTCACCATCGGACGGGGGTGAAAAACTGTTTTTT.

The chain links TRBV12-3 or TRBV12-4 to TRBJ2-7; no clear D. Trimming removed 9 bases at V and 4 bases at J, with 16 bases between. The CDR3 spans 13 residues. The CDR3 protein is CASLLDGRYEQYF. The CDR3 bases are TGTGCCAGTCTCCTTGATGGCAGGTACGAGCAGTACTTC.

The V call is TRBV6-5, the J call TRBJ1-2, with 7 bases fitting TRBD1. CDR1 and CDR2 (germline): MNHEY, SVGAGI. The CDR3 is made up of 13 amino acids. V shed 6 bases, J shed 1 base, and the junction held 2 bases outside the gene matches. The CDR3 is CASSRQGNYGYTF. Here the CDR3 DNA reads TGTGCCAGCAGCAGACAGGGTAACTATGGCTACACCTTC.

Only one count was recorded for this clone. The V gene is TRBV5-1, the J gene TRBJ2-7, with D perhaps matching TRBD2 (6 bases). This CDR3 is built from 14 residues. V was trimmed by 3 bases and J by 0 bases, leaving 10 bases between them. Germline V gene lookup returns CDR1 SGHRS and CDR2 YFSETQ. The CDR3 reads CASSSAGLSYEQYF. CDR3 nucleotide sequence: TGCGCCAGCAGCTCTGCGGGACTCTCCTACGAGCAGTACTTC.

J is TRBJ1-1 and V is TRBV5-5; 8 bases match TRBD1. The CDR3 loop spans 14 amino acids. Germline lookup yields CDR1 SGHKS and CDR2 YYEKEE (reference sequence). J gave up 5 bases and V 3 bases, and 6 bases lay outside the gene matches. The CDR3 DNA is TGTGCCAGCAGCTGGACAGGGTTTGGGACTGAAGCTTTCTTT. Its translation: CASSWTGFGTEAFF. The whole variable domain, filled in from reference TRBV5-5 and TRBJ1-1, reads DAGVTQSPTHLIKTRGQQVTLRCSPISGHKSVSWYQQVLGQGPQFIFQYYEKEERGRGNFPDRFSARQFPNYSSELNVNALLLGDSALYLCASSWTGFGTEAFFGQGTRLTVV.

This chain uses TRBV6-2 or TRBV6-3 with TRBJ2-2; 8 bases are shared with TRBD2. The CDR3 has 15 amino acids. V gave up 5 bases and J gave up 6 bases; unmatched junction bases: 8. Germline CDR1 and CDR2: MNHEY and SVGEGT. Written as DNA, the CDR3 is TGTGCCAGCAGTACCGGACTAGCCTGGGCCGGGGAGCTGTTTTTT. Translating it yields CASSTGLAWAGELFF.

Of note for this clone: This CDR3 is also generated by other DNA sequences in the sample. The CDR3 DNA follows: TGTGCCAGCAGCGTGGGACAGGGAGGCTACGAGCAGTACTTC. It specifies CASSVGQGGYEQYF. The chain joins TRBV9 to TRBJ2-7, with 9 bases that match TRBD1. Germline CDR1 is SGDLS and CDR2 is YYNGEE. With V trimmed by 2 bases and J by 3 bases, 3 bases remained unmatched. The CDR3 has 14 residues.

The rearrangement joins TRBV12-5 to TRBJ1-1; 8 nucleotides agree with TRBD1. The V segment lost 8 bases and the J segment 1 base; nucleotides outside the gene matches: 6. The length of the CDR3 is 14 residues. CDR1 and CDR2 (germline): LGHNT, FRNRAP. This chain's CDR3 is CASTRTGRNTEAFF. The CDR3 DNA is TGTGCTAGTACCAGGACAGGGCGGAACACTGAAGCTTTCTTT.

This chain joins TRBV6-2 or TRBV6-3 and TRBJ2-1; no firm D call. This CDR3 has 15 residues. Germline V gene sequence: CDR1 MNHEY, CDR2 SVGEGT. V was cut by 5 bases and J by 0 bases, with 11 bases left in between. CDR3 protein: CASSPATVSYNEQFF. CDR3 bases: TGTGCCAGCAGTCCCGCTACTGTCTCCTACAATGAGCAGTTCTTC.

The chain couples TRBV4-1 to TRBJ2-1, with 7 bases that match TRBD1. The V gene's germline CDR1 is MGHRA and CDR2 YSYEKL. This CDR3 has 16 residues. V lost 0 bases to trimming and J lost 5 bases; unmatched junction nucleotides: 7. CDR3 nucleotides: TGCGCCAGCAGCCAAGAAGGTACAGGGGTCAACAATGAGCAGTTCTTC. Protein product: CASSQEGTGVNNEQFF.

The chain employs TRBV6-5 and TRBJ1-2, with D unresolved. CDR1 MNHEY and CDR2 SVGAGI come from the germline V gene. This CDR3 spans 14 amino acids. Trimming left V 6 bases short and J 8 bases short, with 19 bases between. Here the CDR3 reads CASRPLPGREGYTF. The CDR3 bases are TGTGCCAGCAGACCCCTCCCCGGGAGGGAAGGCTACACCTTC.

The V gene is TRBV7-2, the J gene TRBJ1-2; TRBD1 matches at 10 bases. Germline V CDR1 and CDR2: SGHTA, FQGNSA. V lost 3 bases and J lost 4; bases outside the gene matches: 2. The CDR3 covers 14 residues. This CDR3 is CASSFGTGVYGYTF. For the CDR3, the DNA is TGTGCCAGCAGCTTCGGGACAGGGGTCTATGGCTACACCTTC.

This sequence joins TRBV29-1 and TRBJ2-1; D unresolved. The germline V and J ends were trimmed by 0 bases and 1 base, with 10 bases remaining between them. This CDR3 region has 15 residues. CDR1 is SQVTM and CDR2 is ANQGSEA in the germline V gene. CDR3 DNA: TGCAGCGTTGAAGATCGGCTAGATTCCTACAATGAGCAGTTCTTC. It is translated as CSVEDRLDSYNEQFF.

This chain links TRBV28 with TRBJ1-1, with 7 bases identical to TRBD1. V shed 6 bases and J 1 base; nucleotides not matched to a gene: 8. There are 15 residues in the CDR3. Germline CDR1 MDHEN, CDR2 SYDVKM. The DNA for the CDR3 is TGTGCCAGCAGCTCGGAGACAGGGAAGAACACTGAAGCTTTCTTT. The encoded protein is CASSSETGKNTEAFF. Variable domain in full (rest from reference TRBV28 and TRBJ1-1): DVKVTQSSRYLVKRTGEKVFLECVQDMDHENMFWYRQDPGLGLRLIYFSYDVKMKEKGDIPEGYSVSREKKERFSLILESASTNQTSMYLCASSSETGKNTEAFFGQGTRLTVV.

The CDR3 here is CASRLLESGGELFF. The CDR3 DNA reads as TGTGCCAGCCGTTTGCTGGAGTCCGGGGGGGAGCTGTTTTTT. The chain has TRBV2 and TRBJ2-2; D is ambiguous. The germline V gene encodes CDR1 SNHLY and CDR2 FYNNEI. V lost 8 bases, J lost 8 bases, and 18 bases lay in between. CDR3 length equals 14 residues.

V usage is TRBV15 and J usage is TRBJ2-2; the D gene is possibly TRBD2 (6 bases). The CDR3 has 17 amino acids. Germline CDR1 LNHNV, CDR2 YYDKDF (reference sequence). Trimming pared 5 bases from V and 3 bases from J, leaving 19 bases between. The CDR3 reads CATSGLTPGLYTGELFF. The CDR3 DNA is TGTGCCACCAGCGGGCTGACCCCGGGACTCTACACCGGGGAGCTGTTTTTT.

The V and J genes are TRBV2 and TRBJ1-3; 7 positions match TRBD1. V was pared by 5 bases and J by 6 bases, with 4 bases of the junction left unmatched. The CDR3 runs to 13 residues. Per germline, CDR1 SNHLY and CDR2 FYNNEI. The CDR3 DNA is TGTGCCAGCAGTACCGACAGGGAAAACACCATATATTTT. Protein sequence: CASSTDRENTIYF.

The CDR3 DNA reads as TGTGCCACAGACAGCTGGGTAGGGGTTACTGAAGCTTTCTTT. It specifies CATDSWVGVTEAFF. V is TRBV30 and J is TRBJ1-1, with a weak D call TRBD1 (5 bases). This CDR3 region has 14 residues. With 8 bases removed from V and 5 bases from J, the gap between germline ends came to 21 bases. Germline V gene data show CDR1 as GTSNPN and CDR2 as SVGIG (reference sequence).

The chain joins TRBV29-1 to TRBJ1-1; D is perhaps TRBD1 (6 bases). CDR1 is SQVTM and CDR2 is ANQGSEA in the germline V gene. This CDR3 region has 12 residues. Trimming removed 7 bases from V and 1 base from J, with 10 bases in between. CDR3 loop: CSAGGRNTEAFF. The CDR3 DNA sequence: TGCAGCGCGGGGGGGCGGAACACTGAAGCTTTCTTT.

The rearrangement uses TRBV21-1 and TRBJ1-5. TRBV21-1 is deemed a pseudogene. This CDR3 is built from 17 residues. The CDR3 DNA reads as TGTGCCAGCAGCAAACGAGGGACTACATATAGCAATCAGCCCCAGCATTTT. It specifies CASSKRGTTYSNQPQHF.

This clone was recorded once. The chain joins TRBV6-1 to TRBJ1-6; 7 nucleotides agree with TRBD1. J was trimmed by 7 bases and V by 2 bases; bases with no gene match: 8. The CDR3 consists of 16 residues. Germline V gene sequence: CDR1 MNHNS, CDR2 SASEGT. The CDR3 DNA sequence: TGTGCCAGCAGTGAAAGGAGGACAGGCGGGAATTCACCCCTCCACTTT. It encodes CASSERRTGGNSPLHF.